This T cell receptor beta chain appears in the sequencing data of a study of blood T cells in healthy people across ages. Broader study findings: Greater diversity and more naive CD4+ cells were seen in long-lived donors than in aged donors.

The CDR3 is 15 residues long. The germline V gene encodes CDR1 LNHNV and CDR2 YYDKDF (reference sequence). The amount of total RNA extracted per sample was at least 6 micrograms. As for this clonotype: Its antigen is unknown. One junction end disagrees with the germline gene, perhaps due to a read error.

With a J-beta primer mix and a sample-barcoded 5' primer, a second PCR ran roughly 6 to 11 cycles. Researchers report that a template-switch adaptor with 12 random nucleotides tagged each cDNA molecule. TCRdb called the 5' RACE reads again in MiXCR, with one record for every CDR3 protein. The data show 1.4 million to 1.5 million distinct CDR3 sequences, roughly 40% seen once. This TCR derives from a woman under 30 in good health. Sequenced material: blood. This chain uses TRBV15 with TRBJ2-5, with D tentatively TRBD1 (6 bases). CDR3 sequence: CATSGSIGQQHEQYF. DNA of the CDR3: TGTGCCACCAGCGGAAGCATTGGACAGCAGCACGAGCAGTACTTT.